The rows below give T cell receptor beta chains drawn from one sample of a study of blood T cells in healthy people across ages. TCRdb re-called the 5' RACE reads with MiXCR, one entry per CDR3 protein. The sample records about 1.8 million distinct CDR3 sequences, around 50% being singletons. Material: blood. Receptors were obtained from a woman between 40 and 50 years old in good health. Both conserved end residues are part of each CDR3. D genes are given only for firm matches. A clone size is listed for some rows: how often the clone was seen (once, few, many), or a class if it is expanded.

v_call	clone_size	d_call	j_call	cdr3_aa	cdr3_nt
TRBV20-1	few	TRBD1	TRBJ2-7	CSASGTGANEQYF	TGCAGTGCTTCCGGGACAGGGGCCAACGAGCAGTACTTC
TRBV6-5	once	.	TRBJ2-3	CANSYSVAASTDTQYF	TGTGCCAACAGTTACTCGGTAGCGGCTAGCACAGATACGCAGTATTTT
TRBV12-3/TRBV12-4	.	.	TRBJ1-2	CASRTSSQGYGYTF	TGTGCCAGCAGAACTTCCTCTCAGGGCTATGGCTACACCTTC
TRBV18	.	.	TRBJ2-5	CASSQSSSGQYF	TGTGCCAGCAGCCAGTCCTCTTCGGGGCAGTACTTC
TRBV5-8	.	.	TRBJ2-1	CASSWRTSLREETQFF	TGTGCCAGCAGCTGGAGGACATCTCTCAGGGAAGAGACCCAGTTCTTC
TRBV20-1	.	.	TRBJ1-1	CSAGRGGRMTEAFF	TGCAGTGCTGGTCGAGGAGGGAGGATGACTGAAGCTTTCTTT
TRBV28	.	TRBD1	TRBJ1-6	CASSQRKGARFYNSPLHF	TGTGCCAGCAGTCAACGAAAGGGGGCGCGGTTCTATAATTCACCCCTCCACTTT
TRBV20-1	once	.	TRBJ2-7	CSASAGTLSYEQYF	TGCAGTGCTAGCGCCGGGACCCTCTCCTACGAGCAGTACTTC
TRBV12-3/TRBV12-4	few	.	TRBJ1-2	CASSPTGGQIKYGYTF	TGTGCCAGCAGCCCAACAGGCGGACAGATAAAATATGGCTACACCTTC
TRBV20-1	.	TRBD2	TRBJ2-4	CSAISGAGGAKNIQYF	TGCAGTGCCATTTCCGGAGCGGGGGGGGCCAAAAACATTCAGTACTTC